This TCR beta chain appears in the sequencing data of a study of lymphopenia after photon versus proton radiotherapy. Generated by immunoSEQ multiplex PCR, the TCRdb table keeps only in-frame clones and is missing some. The sample records approximately 9,100 clones, approximately 86% being singletons. The source of this sequence is an elderly man with cholangiocarcinoma. The sequencing used peripheral blood, collected from a patient treated with photon-based radiotherapy.

CDR3 bases: TGTGCCAGCAGCTTGGGACAGGTCTCGCAGGCTGAAGCTTTCTTT. This gives the protein CASSLGQVSQAEAFF. This chain links TRBV5-4 with TRBJ1-1, with a tentative D call TRBD1 (6 bases). Trimming removed 0 bases from V and 6 bases from J, with 15 bases in between. The CDR3 runs 15 residues. Looked up from germline, CDR1 is SGHNT and CDR2 is YYREEE (reference sequence).